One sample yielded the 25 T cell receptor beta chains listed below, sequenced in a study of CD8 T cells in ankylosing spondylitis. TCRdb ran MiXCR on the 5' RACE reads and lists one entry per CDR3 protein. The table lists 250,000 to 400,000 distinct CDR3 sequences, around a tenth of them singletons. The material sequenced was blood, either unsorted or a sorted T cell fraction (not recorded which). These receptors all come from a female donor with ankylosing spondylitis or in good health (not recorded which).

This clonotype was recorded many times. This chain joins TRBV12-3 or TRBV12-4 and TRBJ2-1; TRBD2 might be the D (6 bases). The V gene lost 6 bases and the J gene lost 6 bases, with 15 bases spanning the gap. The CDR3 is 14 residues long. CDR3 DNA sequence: TGTGCCAGCAGCCCGGCGCTAGCGCGCAATGAGCAGTTCTTC. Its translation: CASSPALARNEQFF.

CDR3 DNA: TGTGCCAGCAGCCCTACGAGCCTAGCGTTGGAGTTCTTC. Amino acid sequence: CASSPTSLALEFF. The rearrangement links TRBV7-8 to TRBJ2-1; D possibly corresponds to TRBD2 (6 bases). Trimming took off 5 bases at V and 14 bases at J, with 19 bases between the two ends. The germline V gene encodes CDR1 SGHVS and CDR2 FQNEAQ. The CDR3 totals 13 residues.

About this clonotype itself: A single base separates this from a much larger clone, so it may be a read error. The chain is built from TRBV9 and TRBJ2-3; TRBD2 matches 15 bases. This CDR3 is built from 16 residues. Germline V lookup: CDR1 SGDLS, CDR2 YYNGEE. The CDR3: CASSFGTSGRSDRQYF. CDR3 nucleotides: TGTGCCAGCAGCTTCGGGACTAGCGGGAGGTCGGATAGGCAGTATTTT.

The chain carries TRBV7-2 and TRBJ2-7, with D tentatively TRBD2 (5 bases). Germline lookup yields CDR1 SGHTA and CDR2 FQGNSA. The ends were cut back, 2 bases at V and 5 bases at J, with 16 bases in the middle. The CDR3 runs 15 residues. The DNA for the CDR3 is TGTGCCAGCAGCTTATTGGGTGGAGGTCTAGACGAGCAGTACTTC. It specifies CASSLLGGGLDEQYF.

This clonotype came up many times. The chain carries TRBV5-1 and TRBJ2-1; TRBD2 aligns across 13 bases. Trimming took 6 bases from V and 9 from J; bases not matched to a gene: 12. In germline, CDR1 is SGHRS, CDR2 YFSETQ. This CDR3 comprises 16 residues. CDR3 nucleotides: TGCGCCAGCACCCTCTCGACTAGCGGGAGGTACGGTGAGCAGTTCTTC. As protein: CASTLSTSGRYGEQFF.

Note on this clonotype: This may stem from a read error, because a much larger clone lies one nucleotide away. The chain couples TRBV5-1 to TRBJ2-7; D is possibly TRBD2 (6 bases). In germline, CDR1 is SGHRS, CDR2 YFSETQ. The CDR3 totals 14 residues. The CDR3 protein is CASKEGRNTYEQNF. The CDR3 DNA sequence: TGCGCCAGCAAGGAGGGGCGTAATACCTACGAGCAGAACTTC.

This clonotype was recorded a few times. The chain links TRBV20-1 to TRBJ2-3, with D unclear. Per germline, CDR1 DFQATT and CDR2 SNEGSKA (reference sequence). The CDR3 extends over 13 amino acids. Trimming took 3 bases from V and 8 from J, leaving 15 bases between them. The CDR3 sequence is CSARERRAGTQYF. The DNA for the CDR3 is TGCAGTGCTAGGGAACGCCGGGCAGGTACGCAGTATTTT.

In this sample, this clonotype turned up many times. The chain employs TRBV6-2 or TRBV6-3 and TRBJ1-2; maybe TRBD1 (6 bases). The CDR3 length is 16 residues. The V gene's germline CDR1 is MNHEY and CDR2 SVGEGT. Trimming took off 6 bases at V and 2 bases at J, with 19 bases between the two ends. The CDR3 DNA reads TGTGCCAGCAGCCCTTCACCGGGGGGCTGGAACTATGGCTACACCTTC. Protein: CASSPSPGGWNYGYTF.

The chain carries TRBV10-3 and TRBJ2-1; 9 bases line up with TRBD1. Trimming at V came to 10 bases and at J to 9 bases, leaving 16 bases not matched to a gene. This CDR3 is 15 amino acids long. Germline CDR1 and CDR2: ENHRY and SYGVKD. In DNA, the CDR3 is TGTGCCACGCAAAAAGACAGGGGGGGTCTACGTGAGCAGTTCTTC. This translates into CATQKDRGGLREQFF.

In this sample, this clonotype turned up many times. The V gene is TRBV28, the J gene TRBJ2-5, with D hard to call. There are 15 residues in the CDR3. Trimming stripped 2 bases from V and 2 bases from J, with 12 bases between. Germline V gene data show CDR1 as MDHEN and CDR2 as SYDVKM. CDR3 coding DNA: TGTGCCAGCAGTTTACGAGGCCTGTGGCAAGAGACCCAGTACTTC. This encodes CASSLRGLWQETQYF.

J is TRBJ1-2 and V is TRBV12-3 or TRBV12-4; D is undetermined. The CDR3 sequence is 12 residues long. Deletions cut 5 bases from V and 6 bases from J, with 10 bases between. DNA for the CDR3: TGTGCCAGCAGTCCCGGACCCGATGGCTACACCTTC. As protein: CASSPGPDGYTF.

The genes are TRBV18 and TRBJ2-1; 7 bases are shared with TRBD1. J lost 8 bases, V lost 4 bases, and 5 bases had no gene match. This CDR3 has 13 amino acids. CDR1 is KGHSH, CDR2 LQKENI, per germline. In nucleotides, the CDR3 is TGTGCCAGCTCACGCCACCAGGGGGATGAGCAGTTCTTC. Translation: CASSRHQGDEQFF.

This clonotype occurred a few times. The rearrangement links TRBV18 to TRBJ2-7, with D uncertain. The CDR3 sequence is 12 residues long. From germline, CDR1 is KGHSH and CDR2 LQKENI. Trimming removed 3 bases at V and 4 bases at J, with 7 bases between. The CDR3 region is CASSPKAYEQYF. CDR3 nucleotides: TGTGCCAGCTCACCTAAGGCATACGAGCAGTACTTC.

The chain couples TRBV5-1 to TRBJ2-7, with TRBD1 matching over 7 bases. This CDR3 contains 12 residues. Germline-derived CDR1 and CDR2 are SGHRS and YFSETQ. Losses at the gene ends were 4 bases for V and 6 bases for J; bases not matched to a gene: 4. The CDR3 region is CASSVHRGEQYF. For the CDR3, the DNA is TGCGCCAGCAGCGTACACAGGGGCGAGCAGTACTTC.

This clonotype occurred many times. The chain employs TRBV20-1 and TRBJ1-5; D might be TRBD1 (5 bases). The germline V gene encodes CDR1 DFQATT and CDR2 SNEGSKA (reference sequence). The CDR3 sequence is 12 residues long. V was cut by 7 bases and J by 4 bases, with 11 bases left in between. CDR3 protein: CSVQGLNQPQHF. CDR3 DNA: TGCAGTGTTCAGGGTCTGAATCAGCCCCAGCATTTT.

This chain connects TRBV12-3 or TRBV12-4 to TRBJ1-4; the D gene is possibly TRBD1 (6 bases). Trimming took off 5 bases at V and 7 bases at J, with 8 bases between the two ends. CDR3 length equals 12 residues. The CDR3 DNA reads TGTGCCAGCAGTCGGACAGTTGAAAAACTGTTTTTT. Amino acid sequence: CASSRTVEKLFF.

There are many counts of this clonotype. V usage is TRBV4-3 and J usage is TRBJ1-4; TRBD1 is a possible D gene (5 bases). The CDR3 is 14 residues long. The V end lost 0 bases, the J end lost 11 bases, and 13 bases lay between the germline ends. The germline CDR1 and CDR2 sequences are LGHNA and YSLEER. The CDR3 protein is CASSQETEGRKLFF. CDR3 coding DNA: TGCGCCAGCAGCCAAGAAACGGAGGGGAGGAAACTGTTTTTT.

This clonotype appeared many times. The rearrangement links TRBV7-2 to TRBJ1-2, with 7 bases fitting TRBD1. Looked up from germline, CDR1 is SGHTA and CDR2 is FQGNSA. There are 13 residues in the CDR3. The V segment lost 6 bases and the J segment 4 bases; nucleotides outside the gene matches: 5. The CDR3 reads CASSRQGVYGYTF. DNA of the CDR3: TGTGCCAGCAGTCGACAGGGAGTCTATGGCTACACCTTC.

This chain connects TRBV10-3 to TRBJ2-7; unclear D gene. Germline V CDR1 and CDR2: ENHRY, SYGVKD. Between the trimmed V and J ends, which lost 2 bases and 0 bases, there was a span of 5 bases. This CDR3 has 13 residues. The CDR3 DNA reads TGTGCCATCAGTGAGCAAACCTCCTACGAGCAGTACTTC. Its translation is CAISEQTSYEQYF.

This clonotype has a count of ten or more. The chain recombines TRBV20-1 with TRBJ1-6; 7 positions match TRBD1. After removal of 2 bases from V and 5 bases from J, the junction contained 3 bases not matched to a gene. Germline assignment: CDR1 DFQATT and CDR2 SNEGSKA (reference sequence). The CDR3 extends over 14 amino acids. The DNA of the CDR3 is TGCAGTGCTAGACGGGGACAGAATAATTCACCCCTCCACTTT. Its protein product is CSARRGQNNSPLHF.

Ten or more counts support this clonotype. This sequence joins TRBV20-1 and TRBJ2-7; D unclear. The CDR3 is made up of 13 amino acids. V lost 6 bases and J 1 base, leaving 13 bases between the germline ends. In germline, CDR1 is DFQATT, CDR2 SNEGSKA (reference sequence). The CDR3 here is CSASGPFSYEQYF. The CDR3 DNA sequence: TGCAGTGCGTCCGGGCCCTTTTCCTACGAGCAGTACTTC.

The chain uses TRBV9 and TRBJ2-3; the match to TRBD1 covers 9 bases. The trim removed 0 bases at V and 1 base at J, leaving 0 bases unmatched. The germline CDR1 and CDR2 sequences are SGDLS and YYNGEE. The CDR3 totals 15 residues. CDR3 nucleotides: TGTGCCAGCAGCGTAGGGACAGGGGGCACAGATACGCAGTATTTT. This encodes CASSVGTGGTDTQYF.

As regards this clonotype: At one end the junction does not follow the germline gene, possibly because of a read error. CDR3 in DNA: TGTGCCAGCGGGGGTAGTGCCTACAATGGGCAGTTCTTC. This translates into CASGGSAYNGQFF. The chain links TRBV6-1 to TRBJ2-1; possibly TRBD1 or TRBD2 for D (5 bases each). Germline lookup yields CDR1 MNHNS and CDR2 SASEGT. The length of the CDR3 is 13 residues.

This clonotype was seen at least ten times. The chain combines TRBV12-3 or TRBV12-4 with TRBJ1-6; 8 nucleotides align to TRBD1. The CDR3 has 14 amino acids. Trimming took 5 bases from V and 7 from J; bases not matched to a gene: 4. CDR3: CASSPRQGNSPLHF. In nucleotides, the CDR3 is TGTGCCAGCAGTCCGAGACAGGGGAATTCACCCCTCCACTTT.

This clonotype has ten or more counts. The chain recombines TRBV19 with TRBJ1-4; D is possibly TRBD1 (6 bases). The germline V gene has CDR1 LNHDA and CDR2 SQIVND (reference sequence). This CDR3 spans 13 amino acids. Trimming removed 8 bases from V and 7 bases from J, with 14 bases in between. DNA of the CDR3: TGTGCCAGTCGTGACAGGCGGGGTGAAAAACTGTTTTTT. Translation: CASRDRRGEKLFF.